The 31 T cell receptor beta chains listed next were all sequenced from one sample in a study of blood T cells in healthy people across ages. The use of a sample-barcoded 5' primer and a J-beta primer mix characterized a second PCR of about 7 to 12 cycles. One entry per CDR3 protein results from TCRdb running MiXCR on the 5' RACE reads. Counted here are about 1.7 million distinct CDR3 sequences, approximately 28% occurring once; the ten biggest clones make up 7.7%. The sequenced material came from blood. All receptors derive from a young woman in good health.

This clonotype was detected ten times or more. The V and J genes are TRBV24-1 and TRBJ2-5; the D gene is possibly TRBD1 (5 bases). V gave up 6 bases and J gave up 5 bases, with 9 bases separating them. Germline V gives CDR1 KGHDR, CDR2 SFDVKD. The CDR3 has 12 residues. The CDR3 here is CATSPGWETQYF. In DNA, the CDR3 is TGTGCCACCAGTCCAGGGTGGGAGACCCAGTACTTC.

V usage is TRBV20-1 and J usage is TRBJ2-5; 10 nucleotides line up with TRBD2. J was trimmed by 3 bases and V by 2 bases; bases with no gene match: 9. This CDR3 contains 16 residues. Germline-derived CDR1 and CDR2 are DFQATT and SNEGSKA (reference sequence). DNA for the CDR3: TGCAGTGCTAGAAAAACCCGAGCGGGAGGGAAAGAGACCCAGTACTTC. Translated, it gives CSARKTRAGGKETQYF.

The chain uses TRBV20-1 and TRBJ2-3; D might be TRBD2 (5 bases). The CDR3 consists of 14 residues. The V gene lost 2 bases and the J gene lost 3 bases, with 12 bases spanning the gap. Germline V gene data show CDR1 as DFQATT and CDR2 as SNEGSKA (reference sequence). The chain's CDR3 is CSARNGEGTDTQYF. Written as DNA, the CDR3 is TGCAGTGCTAGAAATGGTGAGGGTACAGATACGCAGTATTTT.

This clonotype was picked up a small number of times. The J gene is TRBJ2-3, the V gene TRBV7-9, with 7 bases matching TRBD2. Germline loops: CDR1 SEHNR, CDR2 FQNEAQ (reference sequence). V lost 2 bases, J lost 5 bases, and 7 bases stayed unmatched. CDR3 size: 15 residues. In DNA, the CDR3 is TGTGCCAGCAGCTTACTGAGCGGGATGGGAGATACGCAGTATTTT. It translates to CASSLLSGMGDTQYF.

The chain uses TRBV12-3 or TRBV12-4 and TRBJ1-1; no clear D. This CDR3 region has 15 residues. Trimming left V 6 bases short and J 5 bases short, with 19 bases between. The CDR3 coding sequence is TGTGCCAGCAGCCCTTTATGGGGATCGAGAACTGAAGCTTTCTTT. As protein: CASSPLWGSRTEAFF.

This clonotype was seen ten or more times. The chain is built from TRBV4-2 and TRBJ2-6; the D is unclear. Germline-derived CDR1 and CDR2 are LGHNA and YNFKEQ. V was pared by 0 bases and J by 0 bases, with 9 bases between. The CDR3 has 17 residues. In DNA form, the CDR3 reads TGTGCCAGCAGCCAAGACAGGACGTACTCTGGGGCCAACGTCCTGACTTTC. Translation gives CASSQDRTYSGANVLTF.

This clonotype has just a few counts. V is TRBV20-1 and J is TRBJ1-1; D may be TRBD1 (5 bases). CDR3 length: 12 amino acids. CDR1 and CDR2 (germline): DFQATT, SNEGSKA (reference sequence). Trimming pared 6 bases from V and 6 bases from J, leaving 14 bases between. CDR3 sequence reads: CSASGQGAEAFF. Written as DNA, the CDR3 is TGCAGTGCGTCAGGTCAGGGAGCTGAAGCTTTCTTT.

The chain recombines TRBV5-6 with TRBJ2-7, with D possibly being TRBD1 (6 bases). This CDR3 spans 13 amino acids. Germline V gene data show CDR1 as SGHDT and CDR2 as YYEEEE. The V and J ends lost 4 bases and 5 bases respectively, with 13 bases between them. CDR3 amino acids: CASSTDSEHEQYF. Written as DNA, the CDR3 is TGTGCCAGCAGCACGGACAGTGAACACGAGCAGTACTTC.

This chain joins TRBV18 and TRBJ2-1; 10 bases map to TRBD2. Germline V gene data show CDR1 as KGHSH and CDR2 as LQKENI. Trimming took 5 bases from V and 7 from J; bases not matched to a gene: 11. There are 16 residues in the CDR3. The CDR3 here is CASSYQAGGPGNEQFF. CDR3 coding DNA: TGTGCCAGCTCATACCAAGCGGGAGGGCCGGGGAATGAGCAGTTCTTC. Together with reference TRBV18 and TRBJ2-1, the CDR3 gives the full variable domain: NAGVMQNPRHLVRRRGQEARLRCSPMKGHSHVYWYRQLPEEGLKFMVYLQKENIIDESGMPKERFSAEFPKEGPSILRIQQVVRGDSAAYFCASSYQAGGPGNEQFFGPGTRLTVL.

This clonotype showed up just a few times. The rearrangement links TRBV4-1 to TRBJ2-7; D is possibly TRBD2 (5 bases). This CDR3 has 15 amino acids. V gave up 3 bases and J gave up 7 bases, with 19 bases separating them. Germline CDR1 is MGHRA and CDR2 is YSYEKL. For the CDR3, the DNA is TGCGCCAGCAGCCACCTGTCCAGCGGTGAGGAAGAGCAGTACTTC. Translating gives CASSHLSSGEEEQYF.

This clonotype showed up just a few times. The chain carries TRBV6-1 and TRBJ2-3, with D possibly being TRBD2 (6 bases). From germline, CDR1 is MNHNS and CDR2 SASEGT. The CDR3 runs 14 residues. V was trimmed by 8 bases and J by 1 base, leaving 13 bases between them. This CDR3 is CASLPGGGTDTQYF. The CDR3 DNA is TGTGCCAGCCTTCCGGGCGGGGGCACAGATACGCAGTATTTT.

Only a few counts were recorded for this clonotype. This rearrangement joins TRBV5-5 to TRBJ2-2; perhaps TRBD1 as D (5 bases). Deletions cut 0 bases from V and 4 bases from J, with 10 bases between. The length of the CDR3 is 15 residues. Germline assignment: CDR1 SGHKS and CDR2 YYEKEE (reference sequence). CDR3 region: CASSLARDRTGELFF. The DNA of the CDR3 is TGTGCCAGCAGCTTGGCCAGGGATCGCACCGGGGAGCTGTTTTTT.

V and J are TRBV6-1 and TRBJ2-1, with a tentative D call TRBD1 (6 bases). Trimming removed 5 bases at V and 5 bases at J, with 10 bases between. CDR3 size: 13 residues. Germline CDR1 is MNHNS and CDR2 is SASEGT. CDR3 in amino acids: CASSTDRHNEQFF. CDR3 nucleotides: TGTGCCAGCAGTACTGACAGGCACAATGAGCAGTTCTTC.

The chain is built from TRBV9 and TRBJ2-5, with 8 bases aligning to TRBD2. The CDR3 is 16 residues long. Trimming removed 3 bases from V and 11 bases from J; junction bases left unmatched: 18. Looked up from germline, CDR1 is SGDLS and CDR2 is YYNGEE. The CDR3 bases are TGTGCCAGCAGCGGATTAGCGGGAAGGGATGTGGATGAGCAGTACTTC. Translation: CASSGLAGRDVDEQYF. Full variable domain (outside the CDR3, taken from reference TRBV9 and TRBJ2-5): DSGVTQTPKHLITATGQRVTLRCSPRSGDLSVYWYQQSLDQGLQFLIQYYNGEERAKGNILERFSAQQFPDLHSELNLSSLELGDSALYFCASSGLAGRDVDEQYFGPGTRLLVL.

This clonotype was seen a handful of times. This sequence joins TRBV29-1 and TRBJ2-3; 10 bases are shared with TRBD2. Germline assignment: CDR1 SQVTM and CDR2 ANQGSEA. The CDR3 is 14 residues long. After removal of 2 bases from V and 5 bases from J, the junction contained 4 bases not matched to a gene. CDR3 sequence: CSVEPAGGVDTQYF. As DNA, the CDR3 is TGCAGCGTTGAACCAGCGGGGGGGGTAGATACGCAGTATTTT.

J is TRBJ2-5 and V is TRBV20-1; 10 nucleotides align to TRBD2. The V gene end was trimmed by 1 base and the J gene end by 2 bases; junction bases not matched to a gene: 1. Germline assignment: CDR1 DFQATT and CDR2 SNEGSKA (reference sequence). This CDR3 spans 14 amino acids. The CDR3 reads CSARVAGGQETQYF. For the CDR3, the DNA is TGCAGTGCTAGAGTAGCGGGGGGTCAAGAGACCCAGTACTTC.

CDR3 in amino acids: CASSLEGAYTGELFF. The CDR3 nucleotides are TGTGCCAGCAGTTTGGAGGGGGCTTACACCGGGGAGCTGTTTTTT. V usage is TRBV28 and J usage is TRBJ2-2, with D perhaps TRBD1 (7 bases). The ends were cut back, 3 bases at V and 3 bases at J, with 11 bases in the middle. Germline V lookup: CDR1 MDHEN, CDR2 SYDVKM. The CDR3 covers 15 residues.

The table lists this clonotype with a few counts. The genes are TRBV6-5 and TRBJ2-7; the D gene is possibly TRBD2 (5 bases). V was trimmed by 2 bases and J by 1 base, leaving 6 bases between them. The length of the CDR3 is 13 residues. From germline, CDR1 is MNHEY and CDR2 SVGAGI. The CDR3 DNA follows: TGTGCCAGCAGTTACGGGGAGTCCTACGAGCAGTACTTC. It codes for CASSYGESYEQYF.

This clonotype appeared many times. The genes are TRBV7-9 and TRBJ1-2; 7 nucleotides agree with TRBD1. This CDR3 spans 12 amino acids. Germline V gene sequence: CDR1 SEHNR, CDR2 FQNEAQ (reference sequence). J was trimmed by 8 bases and V by 4 bases; bases with no gene match: 4. Here the CDR3 reads CASSSTGAGYTF. The DNA of the CDR3 is TGTGCCAGCAGCTCCACAGGGGCCGGCTACACCTTC.

There are a few counts of this clonotype. The V and J genes are TRBV7-2 and TRBJ2-7, with TRBD2 matching over 10 bases. The CDR3 sequence is 17 residues long. The V segment lost 1 base and the J segment 4 bases; nucleotides outside the gene matches: 10. Germline CDR1 SGHTA, CDR2 FQGNSA. As DNA, the CDR3 is TGTGCCAGCAGCTTAGGCAGCGGGGGGGCCGTTTTGTACGAGCAGTACTTC. The encoded protein is CASSLGSGGAVLYEQYF.

The rearrangement links TRBV6-2 or TRBV6-3 to TRBJ2-1; D tentatively reads TRBD1 or TRBD2 (5 bases each). V was cut by 4 bases and J by 13 bases, with 14 bases left in between. From germline, CDR1 is MNHEY and CDR2 SVGEGT. The CDR3 length is 12 residues. CDR3 residues: CASSFNLGTQFF. The DNA for the CDR3 is TGTGCCAGCAGTTTCAACCTTGGGACCCAGTTCTTC.

This clonotype came up a few times. The CDR3 is CSARDGQGDVDEQFF. In DNA form, the CDR3 reads TGCAGTGCTAGAGATGGACAGGGGGATGTCGATGAGCAGTTCTTC. The gene calls are TRBV20-1 and TRBJ2-1, with 10 bases lining up with TRBD1. The CDR3 is 15 residues long. Looked up from germline, CDR1 is DFQATT and CDR2 is SNEGSKA (reference sequence). V lost 0 bases and J lost 8; bases outside the gene matches: 7.

This clonotype has only a few counts. The V and J genes are TRBV7-2 and TRBJ2-7; 14 positions match TRBD2. This CDR3 comprises 17 residues. Losses at the gene ends were 2 bases for V and 2 bases for J; bases not matched to a gene: 5. Germline V gene sequence: CDR1 SGHTA, CDR2 FQGNSA. The CDR3 region is CASSLKPGLAGAYEQYF. The CDR3 DNA sequence: TGTGCCAGCAGCTTAAAACCGGGACTAGCGGGAGCCTACGAGCAGTACTTC.

This chain uses TRBV5-1 with TRBJ2-1; TRBD2 agrees at 12 bases. The CDR3 covers 17 residues. With V trimmed by 3 bases and J by 5 bases, 9 bases remained unmatched. CDR1 is SGHRS, CDR2 YFSETQ, per germline. CDR3 in DNA: TGCGCCAGCAGCTCCAAACCAACTAGCGGGGGGAACAATGAGCAGTTCTTC. It encodes CASSSKPTSGGNNEQFF.

This clonotype was seen a few times. The gene calls are TRBV28 and TRBJ2-1; maybe TRBD1 (6 bases). The CDR3 is 13 amino acids. V shed 6 bases and J shed 6 bases, with 12 bases lying between them. The V gene's germline CDR1 is MDHEN and CDR2 SYDVKM. CDR3: CASSEGDRNEQFF. DNA for the CDR3: TGTGCCAGCAGCGAGGGGGACCGCAATGAGCAGTTCTTC.

This clonotype occurred a few times. The CDR3 sequence: CASSPGPDRGYGYTF. Written as DNA, the CDR3 is TGTGCCAGCAGTCCGGGTCCGGACAGGGGTTATGGCTACACCTTC. The genes are TRBV6-5 and TRBJ1-2, with TRBD1 identical over 9 bases. Germline lookup yields CDR1 MNHEY and CDR2 SVGAGI. The CDR3 runs to 15 residues. Trimming cost V 5 bases and J 5 bases; bases outside gene matches: 9.

On this clonotype: A read error may be the cause here, since a much bigger clone is one base away. The genes are TRBV6-6 and TRBJ2-5; D gene ambiguous. CDR1 MNHNY and CDR2 SVGAGI come from the germline V gene (reference sequence). This CDR3 is 16 amino acids long. The V end was cut by 5 bases, the J end by 3 bases, with 19 bases between. DNA of the CDR3: TGTGCCAGCAGTCCCCTCAGGAAAGGGTTAGAAGAGACCCAGTACTTC. Translating gives CASSPLRKGLEETQYF.

This clonotype showed up many times. CDR3 region: CASSLEYSNEQFF. The DNA of the CDR3 is TGTGCCAGCAGCTTGGAATATAGCAATGAGCAGTTCTTC. V gene TRBV5-5 combines with J gene TRBJ2-1; D is uncertain. The V gene's germline CDR1 is SGHKS and CDR2 YYEKEE (reference sequence). There are 13 residues in the CDR3. V lost 0 bases, J lost 6 bases, and 7 bases lay in between.

A word on this clonotype: This may be a read error, as it is one base from a much larger clone. The chain has TRBV29-1 and TRBJ2-4, with 8 positions matching TRBD2. The DNA end favors TRBJ2-5, so the J call may be wrong. CDR1 is SQVTM and CDR2 is ANQGSEA in the germline V gene. The CDR3 totals 15 residues. The CDR3 nucleotides are TGCAGCGTTGAATGGCGGGGGGTGCCCCAAGAGACCCAGTACTTC. Translating it yields CSVEWRGVPQETQYF.

In its sample, this clonotype was seen many times. The chain combines TRBV4-1 with TRBJ1-4; D unclear. V was shortened by 4 bases and J by 2 bases, with 11 bases between the two germline ends. This CDR3 contains 15 residues. CDR1 is MGHRA and CDR2 is YSYEKL in the germline V gene. CDR3 region: CASSPSPGTNEKLFF. As DNA, the CDR3 is TGCGCCAGCAGCCCCTCACCCGGGACTAATGAAAAACTGTTTTTT.

The sample holds a few counts of this clonotype. The V gene is TRBV4-1, the J gene TRBJ2-3, with TRBD2 identical over 11 bases. The CDR3 extends over 16 amino acids. CDR1 is MGHRA and CDR2 is YSYEKL in the germline V gene. After removal of 0 bases from V and 8 bases from J, the junction contained 7 bases not matched to a gene. CDR3 sequence: CASSQDVAGGAGTQYF. The CDR3 DNA sequence: TGCGCCAGCAGCCAAGATGTAGCGGGGGGGGCAGGTACGCAGTATTTT.